The 8 T cell receptor beta chains presented below share a single source sample, sequenced in a study of OX40 agonist ivuxolimab in advanced cancers. Only in-frame clones appear in the TCRdb table, and some are missing; sequencing was by immunoSEQ multiplex PCR. The table includes almost 70,000 clones, 80% to 95% detected once. The sequencing used CD4+ or CD8+ T cells sorted from blood, collected in a trial of the OX40 agonist ivuxolimab. These receptors came from an adult with an advanced solid tumor such as melanoma, head and neck, liver or kidney cancer.

This chain uses TRBV5-5 with TRBJ2-2, with 7 positions matching TRBD1. The CDR3 contains 15 residues. Germline loops: CDR1 SGHKS, CDR2 YYEKEE (reference sequence). Germline trimming cut 2 bases from V and 4 bases from J; bases unmatched to any gene: 5. The CDR3 loop reads CASSFRGPSTGELFF. Written as DNA, the CDR3 is TGTGCCAGCAGCTTTAGGGGGCCTAGCACCGGGGAGCTGTTTTTT.

The rearrangement links TRBV19 to TRBJ2-2; a possible D gene is TRBD1 (7 bases). The CDR3 consists of 15 residues. Per the germline V gene, CDR1 is LNHDA and CDR2 is SQIVND (reference sequence). Between the trimmed V and J ends, which lost 9 bases and 0 bases, there was a span of 14 bases. The CDR3 DNA reads as TGTGCCAGCCAGGGGGGCGGCCCGAACACCGGGGAGCTGTTTTTT. Amino acid sequence: CASQGGGPNTGELFF.

The CDR3: CASGLVVGANTEAFF. CDR3 coding DNA: TGTGCTAGTGGTTTGGTAGTAGGGGCGAACACTGAAGCTTTCTTT. This chain joins TRBV12-5 and TRBJ1-1; a weak D match, TRBD1 (5 bases). The V end was cut by 0 bases, the J end by 1 base, with 9 bases between. This CDR3 contains 15 residues. Looked up from germline, CDR1 is LGHNT and CDR2 is FRNRAP.

This sequence joins TRBV4-1 and TRBJ1-3; D is perhaps TRBD1 (5 bases). V shed 6 bases and J shed 4 bases, with 16 bases lying between them. Germline-derived CDR1 and CDR2 are MGHRA and YSYEKL. This CDR3 has 15 residues. CDR3 coding DNA: TGCGCCAGCAGTCCAGGGTTCCTGTCAGGAAACACCATATATTTT. It specifies CASSPGFLSGNTIYF.

The J gene is TRBJ1-2, the V gene TRBV29-1; 11 nucleotides line up with TRBD1. J lost 2 bases, V lost 8 bases, and 7 bases had no gene match. This CDR3 has 14 residues. Germline values: CDR1 SQVTM, CDR2 ANQGSEA. The CDR3 nucleotides read TGCAGCCACTCCGGGACAGGGGGAAACTATGGCTACACCTTC. It codes for CSHSGTGGNYGYTF.

The chain employs TRBV19 and TRBJ2-1; the D gene is possibly TRBD1 (6 bases). The germline CDR1 and CDR2 sequences are LNHDA and SQIVND (reference sequence). Trimming stripped 1 base from V and 2 bases from J, with 15 bases between. The length of the CDR3 is 17 residues. CDR3 sequence reads: CASSIGPAGAPYNEQFF. Here the CDR3 DNA reads TGTGCCAGTAGTATAGGCCCGGCAGGGGCTCCCTACAATGAGCAGTTCTTC.

This clone came up once. The missing conserved phenylalanine or tryptophan at the end of this CDR3 makes a read error likely. No DNA is shown, since the ends of the CDR3 on it are uncertain; the CDR3 is the one TCRdb lists. This chain links TRBV5-8 with TRBJ1-1. With termini counted, the CDR3 has 14 amino acids. Per germline, CDR1 SGHTS and CDR2 YDEGEE. CDR3 region: CASSLVPPGLKLSL.

This sequence joins TRBV10-3 and TRBJ1-5, with D possibly TRBD1 on 6 matching bases. CDR1 and CDR2 from the germline V gene are ENHRY and SYGVKD. Trimming pared 10 bases from V and 8 bases from J, leaving 24 bases between. The CDR3 runs to 15 residues. The CDR3 nucleotides are TGTGCCACTAAAGGGGAAACAGGGCGAGAAGAGCCCCAGCATTTT. Protein: CATKGETGREEPQHF.